A selection of T cell receptor beta chains follows, all from one sample in a study of Ad26.COV2.S vaccination and SARS-CoV-2 variants. Profiling relied on immunoSEQ multiplex PCR, and the TCRdb table lists in-frame clones only, not all of them. This sample has around 300,000 clones, with 88% found just once. The material was peripheral blood, obtained in a trial of Ad26.COV2.S vaccine versus placebo. The receptor source for this set is a person between 18 and 65 years old who received the Ad26.COV2.S COVID-19 vaccine or a placebo. Both conserved end residues are part of each CDR3. The D gene is left open where the match is weak. Rows may omit the clone size; those that give it use once, few, many or a size class.

>TRBJ2-1|TRBV27|-|-
TGTGCCAGCAGTTTAACTAACTCCTACAATGAGCAGTTCTTC
CASSLTNSYNEQFF
>TRBJ2-7|TRBV15|-|-
TGTGCCACCAGCAGAGCCCCAGGGTCCCTATGGGGCGAGCAGTACTTC
CATSRAPGSLWGEQYF
>TRBJ2-7|TRBV3-1/TRBV3-2|once|-
TGTGCCAGCAGCCAAGATGGCCGAAGCTCCTACGAGCAGTACTTC
CASSQDGRSSYEQYF
>TRBJ2-1|TRBV3-1/TRBV3-2|-|-
TGTGCCAGCAGCCAAGGAAGGTACAATGAGCAGTTCTTC
CASSQGRYNEQFF
>TRBJ2-3|TRBV7-3|once|TRBD2
TGTGCCAGCAGCCCCGGGGGAGGGAGACCCACAGATACGCAGTATTTT
CASSPGGGRPTDTQYF
>TRBJ2-5|TRBV4-2|-|TRBD2
TGTGCCAGCAGCCCCTCCTGGGCGGGGGGAGGAGAGACCCAGTACTTC
CASSPSWAGGGETQYF
>TRBJ2-3|TRBV7-3|-|TRBD1
TGTGCCAGCAGCTTAGGAAGGGGGCACCAGGGGTTGACAGATACGCAGTATTTT
CASSLGRGHQGLTDTQYF
>TRBJ2-7|TRBV28|few|-
TGTGCCAGCAGTTTACCCGGGTACGAGCAGTACTTC
CASSLPGYEQYF
>TRBJ1-6|TRBV5-1|-|TRBD1
TGCGCCAGTACCTCCGGGACAGCAAATTCACCCCTCCACTTT
CASTSGTANSPLHF
>TRBJ2-7|TRBV19|-|-
TGTGCCAGTAGTATACGGGACACTATGAGGATCTACGAGCAGTACTTC
CASSIRDTMRIYEQYF
>TRBJ1-5|TRBV6-6|-|-
TGTGCCAGCAGTCCCTTGAGTCCGGGGGCTAGTAATCAGCCCCAGCATTTT
CASSPLSPGASNQPQHF
>TRBJ1-1|TRBV5-4|-|-
TGTGCCAGCAGCCTGGTGAGGGACACTGAAGCTTTCTTT
CASSLVRDTEAFF
>TRBJ2-1|TRBV7-2|-|-
TGTGCCAGCAGCTTAGGTTTTACAGGGATGGATGAGCAGTTCTTC
CASSLGFTGMDEQFF
>TRBJ2-7|TRBV9|-|TRBD2
TGTGCCAGCAGCCCCCGACTAGCGGGGGGGCTAAACGAGCAGTACTTC
CASSPRLAGGLNEQYF
>TRBJ2-2|TRBV2|-|-
TGTGCCAGCAGTGTTAGGAACACCGGGGAGCTGTTTTTT
CASSVRNTGELFF
>TRBJ1-5|TRBV19|-|-
TGTGCCAGTAGTGGAGGACAGAAAAATCAGCCCCAGCATTTT
CASSGGQKNQPQHF
>TRBJ2-7|TRBV5-4|-|-
TGTGCCAGCAGCTTGAGACAGGAAGAAGCGTACTTC
CASSLRQEEAYF
>TRBJ1-2|TRBV30|-|TRBD1
TGTGCCTGGAAAAGTATCGGGACAGGGAACAACTATGGCTACACCTTC
CAWKSIGTGNNYGYTF
>TRBJ1-1|TRBV6-5|-|-
TGTGCCAGCAGCCGTGGGACCGGGACTGAAGCTTTCTTT
CASSRGTGTEAFF
>TRBJ2-2|TRBV7-2|few|-
TGTGCCAGCAGCTCCGGTCCAGGGAACACCGGGGAGCTGTTTTTT
CASSSGPGNTGELFF
>TRBJ2-7|TRBV6-6|-|-
TGTGCCAGCAGTACTATCCAAGGGGGCTCCTACGAGCAGTACTTC
CASSTIQGGSYEQYF
>TRBJ1-1|TRBV30|once|-
TGTGCCTGGACAGTCCAGAACACTGAAGCTTTCTTT
CAWTVQNTEAFF
>TRBJ2-2|TRBV6-6|-|TRBD1
TGTGCCAGCAGCCCGACAGGGCCCACCGGGGAGCTGTTTTTT
CASSPTGPTGELFF
>TRBJ1-4|TRBV6-5|-|TRBD1
TGTGCCAGCAGTTCAGGACAGGAGGACGAAAAACTGTTTTTT
CASSSGQEDEKLFF
>TRBJ1-2|TRBV30|-|TRBD1
TGTGCCTGGAGTGTCCAGGGACAGGGTGTCTATGGCTACACCTTC
CAWSVQGQGVYGYTF
>TRBJ1-5|TRBV4-1|-|-
TGCGCCAGCAGCCAAGATCTGGTGCAGCCCCAGCATTTT
CASSQDLVQPQHF
>TRBJ2-1|TRBV18|-|TRBD2
TGTGCCAGCTCACCACCCGGGACTAGCGCTAACAATGAGCAGTTCTTC
CASSPPGTSANNEQFF
>TRBJ2-7|TRBV6-5|-|-
TGTGCCAGCAGTTGGCAATACCGGGACTCCACCTACGAGCAGTACTTC
CASSWQYRDSTYEQYF
>TRBJ2-2|TRBV4-3|few|TRBD2
TGCGCCAGCAGCCTAGCGGGAGGGCCGAACACCGGGGAGCTGTTTTTT
CASSLAGGPNTGELFF
>TRBJ1-5|TRBV18|-|-
TGTGCCAGCTCATACTGGGGGACGGACTATAGCAATCAGCCCCAGCATTTT
CASSYWGTDYSNQPQHF
>TRBJ2-2|TRBV7-3|-|-
TGTGCCAGCAGCTCTTCGAACACCGGGGAGCTGTTTTTT
CASSSSNTGELFF
>TRBJ2-3|TRBV11-3|-|TRBD2
TGTGCCAGCAGCTTAGATCGCAGACTAGCGGGGGGAGCAGATACGCAGTATTTT
CASSLDRRLAGGADTQYF
>TRBJ2-3|TRBV19|-|-
TGTGCCGTCAGAGTGCGGGGCCGCACAGATACGCAGTATTTT
CAVRVRGRTDTQYF
>TRBJ2-2|TRBV28|-|TRBD2
TGTGCCAGCAGTTTATTGGGGGAGGGCGGGGAGCTGTTTTTT
CASSLLGEGGELFF
>TRBJ1-1|TRBV5-4|-|-
TGTGCCAGCAGCTTGTCAGGGACTATGAACACTGAAGCTTTCTTT
CASSLSGTMNTEAFF